In this sample, the clone carrying this T cell receptor beta chain turned up once. The entry originates in a study of blood T cell repertoires in COVID-19. The V end lost 5 bases, the J end lost 3 bases, and 8 bases lay between the germline ends. This CDR3 contains 12 residues. Data came from immunoSEQ multiplex PCR; TCRdb stores just in-frame clones and leaves some out. The table lists roughly 55,000 clones, 65% to 85% of them singletons, with around 3.5% in the top ten. The sequence was obtained from a man aged 55-75 years with acute or convalescent COVID-19. J is TRBJ2-5 and V is TRBV5-3; tentatively, D is TRBD1 (6 bases). TRBV5-3 is recorded as an ORF, its role being uncertain. Sequencing was performed on peripheral blood. CDR3: CARRQGKETQYF. The CDR3 DNA reads as TGTGCCAGAAGACAGGGAAAAGAGACCCAGTACTTC.